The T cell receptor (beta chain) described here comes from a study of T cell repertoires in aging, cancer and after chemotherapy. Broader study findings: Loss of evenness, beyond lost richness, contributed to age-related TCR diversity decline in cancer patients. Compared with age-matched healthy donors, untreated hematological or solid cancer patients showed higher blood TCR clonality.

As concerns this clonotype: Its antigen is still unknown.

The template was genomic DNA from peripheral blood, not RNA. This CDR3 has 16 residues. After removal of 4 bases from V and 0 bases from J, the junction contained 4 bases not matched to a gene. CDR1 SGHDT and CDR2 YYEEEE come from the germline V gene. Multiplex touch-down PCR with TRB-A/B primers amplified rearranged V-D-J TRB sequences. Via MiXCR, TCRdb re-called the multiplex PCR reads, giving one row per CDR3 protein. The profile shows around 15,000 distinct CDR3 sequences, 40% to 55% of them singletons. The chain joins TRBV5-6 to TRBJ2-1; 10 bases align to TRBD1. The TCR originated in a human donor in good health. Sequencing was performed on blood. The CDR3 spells CASSRQGAGSYNEQFF. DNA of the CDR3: TGTGCCAGCAGCAGACAGGGGGCGGGCTCCTACAATGAGCAGTTCTTC. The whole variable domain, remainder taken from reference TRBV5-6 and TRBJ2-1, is DAGVTQSPTHLIKTRGQQVTLRCSPKSGHDTVSWYQQALGQGPQFIFQYYEEEERQRGNFPDRFSGHQFPNYSSELNVNALLLGDSALYLCASSRQGAGSYNEQFFGPGTRLTVL.